The sequence of this TCR beta chain was determined in a study of PD-L1 blockade in urothelial cancer. Looked up from germline, CDR1 is SGDLS and CDR2 is YYNGEE. V trimming: 1 base; J trimming: 7 bases; junction bases outside the gene matches: 13. The CDR3 extends over 17 amino acids. Every PCR got spiked synthetic TCR analog templates. TCRdb keeps only in-frame clones here, not all; method: immunoSEQ multiplex PCR. The sample holds some 90,000 clones, more than 70% seen once. Stated time point: pretreatment peripheral blood. The source is a woman older than 75 with urothelial cancer. Sample: PBMCs, taken around atezolizumab (anti-PD-L1) treatment. V usage is TRBV9 and J usage is TRBJ1-3; TRBD1 aligns across 8 bases. CDR3: CASSVSSGTGEWNTIYF. The CDR3 DNA reads as TGTGCCAGCAGCGTAAGTTCCGGGACAGGAGAATGGAACACCATATATTTT.